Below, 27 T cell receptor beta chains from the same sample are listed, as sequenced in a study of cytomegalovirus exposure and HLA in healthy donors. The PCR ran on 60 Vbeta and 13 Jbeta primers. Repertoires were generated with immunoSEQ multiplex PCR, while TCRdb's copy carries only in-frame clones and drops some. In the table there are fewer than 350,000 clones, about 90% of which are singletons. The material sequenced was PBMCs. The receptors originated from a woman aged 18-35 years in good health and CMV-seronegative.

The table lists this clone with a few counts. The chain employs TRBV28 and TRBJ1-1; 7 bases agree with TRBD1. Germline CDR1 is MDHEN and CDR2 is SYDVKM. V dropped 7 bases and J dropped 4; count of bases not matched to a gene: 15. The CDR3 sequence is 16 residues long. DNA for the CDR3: TGTGCCAGCAAGGAAAAGGGGGCGCGTTGGTCCACTGAAGCTTTCTTT. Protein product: CASKEKGARWSTEAFF.

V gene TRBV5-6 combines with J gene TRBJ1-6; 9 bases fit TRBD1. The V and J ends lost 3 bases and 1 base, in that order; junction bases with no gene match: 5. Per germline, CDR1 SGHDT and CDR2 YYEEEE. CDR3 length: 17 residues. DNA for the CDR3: TGTGCCAGCAGCTCCGGACAGGGGACGTCCTATAATTCACCCCTCCACTTT. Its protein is CASSSGQGTSYNSPLHF.

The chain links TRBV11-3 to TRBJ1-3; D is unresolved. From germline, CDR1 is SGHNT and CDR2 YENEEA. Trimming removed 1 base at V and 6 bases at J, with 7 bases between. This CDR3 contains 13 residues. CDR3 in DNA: TGTGCCAGCAGCTTAGGTCCAGAAAACACCATATATTTT. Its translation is CASSLGPENTIYF.

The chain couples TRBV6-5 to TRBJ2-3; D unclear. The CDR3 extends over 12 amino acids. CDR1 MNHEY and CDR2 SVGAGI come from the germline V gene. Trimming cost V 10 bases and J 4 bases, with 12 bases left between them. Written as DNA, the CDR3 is TGTGCCACTCTCGGGTTTTCAGATACGCAGTATTTT. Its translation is CATLGFSDTQYF.

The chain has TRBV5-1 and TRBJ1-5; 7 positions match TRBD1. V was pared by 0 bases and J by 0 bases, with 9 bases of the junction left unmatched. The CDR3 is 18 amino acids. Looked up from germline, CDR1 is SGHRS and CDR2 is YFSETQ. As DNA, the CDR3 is TGCGCCAGCAGCTTGGCCCGAGAGGGGGCCCTTAGCAATCAGCCCCAGCATTTT. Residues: CASSLAREGALSNQPQHF.

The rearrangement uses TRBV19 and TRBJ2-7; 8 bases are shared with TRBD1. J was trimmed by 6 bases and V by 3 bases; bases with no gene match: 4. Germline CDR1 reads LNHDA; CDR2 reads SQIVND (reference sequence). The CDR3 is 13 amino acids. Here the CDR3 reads CASSMDRDSEQYF. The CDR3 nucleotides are TGTGCCAGTAGTATGGACAGGGACAGCGAGCAGTACTTC.

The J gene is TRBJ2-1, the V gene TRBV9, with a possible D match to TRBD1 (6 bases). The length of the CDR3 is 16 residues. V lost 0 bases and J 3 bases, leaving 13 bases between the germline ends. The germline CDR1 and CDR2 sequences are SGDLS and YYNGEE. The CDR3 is CASSVEAGVGYNEQFF. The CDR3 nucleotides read TGTGCCAGCAGCGTAGAGGCAGGGGTGGGCTACAATGAGCAGTTCTTC.

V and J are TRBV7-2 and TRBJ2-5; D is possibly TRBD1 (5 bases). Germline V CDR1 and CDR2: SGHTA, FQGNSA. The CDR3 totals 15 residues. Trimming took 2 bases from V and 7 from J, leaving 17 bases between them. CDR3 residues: CASSLRVTGEWTQYF. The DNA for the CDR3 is TGTGCCAGCAGCTTAAGGGTCACAGGAGAGTGGACCCAGTACTTC. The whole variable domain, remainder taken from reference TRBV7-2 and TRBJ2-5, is GAGVSQSPSNKVTEKGKDVELRCDPISGHTALYWYRQSLGQGLEFLIYFQGNSAPDKSGLPSDRFSAERTGGSVSTLTIQRTQQEDSAVYLCASSLRVTGEWTQYFGPGTRLLVL.

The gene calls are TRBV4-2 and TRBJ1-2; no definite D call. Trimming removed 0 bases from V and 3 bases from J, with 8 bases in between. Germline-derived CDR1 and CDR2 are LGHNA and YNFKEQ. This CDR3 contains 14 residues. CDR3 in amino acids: CASSQENPDYGYTF. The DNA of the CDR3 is TGTGCCAGCAGCCAAGAGAATCCGGACTATGGCTACACCTTC.

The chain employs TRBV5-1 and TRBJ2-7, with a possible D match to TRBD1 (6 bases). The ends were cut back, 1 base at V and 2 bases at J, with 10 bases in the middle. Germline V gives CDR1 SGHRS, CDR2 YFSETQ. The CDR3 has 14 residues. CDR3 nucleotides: TGCGCCAGCAGCTTGTTGGACAGACCCTACGAGCAGTACTTC. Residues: CASSLLDRPYEQYF. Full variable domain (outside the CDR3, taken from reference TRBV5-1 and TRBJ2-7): KAGVTQTPRYLIKTRGQQVTLSCSPISGHRSVSWYQQTPGQGLQFLFEYFSETQRNKGNFPGRFSGRQFSNSRSEMNVSTLELGDSALYLCASSLLDRPYEQYFGPGTRLTVT.

CDR3 protein: CAWSNRNTEAFF. The CDR3 bases are TGTGCCTGGAGTAACAGGAACACTGAAGCTTTCTTT. The chain uses TRBV30 and TRBJ1-1; no clear D gene. This CDR3 is built from 12 residues. With 2 bases removed from V and 1 base from J, the gap between germline ends came to 5 bases. The germline gives CDR1 GTSNPN, CDR2 SVGIG (reference sequence).

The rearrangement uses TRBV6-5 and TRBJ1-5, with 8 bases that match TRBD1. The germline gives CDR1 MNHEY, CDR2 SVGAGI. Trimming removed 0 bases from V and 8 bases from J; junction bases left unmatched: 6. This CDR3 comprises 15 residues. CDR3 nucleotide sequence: TGTGCCAGCAGTTACTCGCAGGGGGCGGCTGAGCCCCAGCATTTT. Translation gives CASSYSQGAAEPQHF.

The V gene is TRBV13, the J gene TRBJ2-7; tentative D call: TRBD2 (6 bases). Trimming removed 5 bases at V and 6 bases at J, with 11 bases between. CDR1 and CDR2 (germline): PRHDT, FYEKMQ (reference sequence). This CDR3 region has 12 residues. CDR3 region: CASSLSGSEQYF. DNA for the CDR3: TGTGCCAGCAGCCTTAGCGGCAGCGAGCAGTACTTC.

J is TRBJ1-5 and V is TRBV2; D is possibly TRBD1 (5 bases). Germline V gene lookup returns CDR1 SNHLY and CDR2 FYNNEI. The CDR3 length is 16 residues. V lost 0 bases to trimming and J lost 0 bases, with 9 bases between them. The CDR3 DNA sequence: TGTGCCAGCAGTGAAGCGGTGACAGTTAGCAATCAGCCCCAGCATTTT. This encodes CASSEAVTVSNQPQHF.

CDR3 bases: TGTGCCAGCAGCTTTGGCGGCCCAGGCACAGATACGCAGTATTTT. The encoded protein is CASSFGGPGTDTQYF. V and J are TRBV5-4 and TRBJ2-3, with no clear D. V gave up 2 bases and J gave up 1 base, with 11 bases separating them. Germline CDR1 SGHNT, CDR2 YYREEE (reference sequence). This CDR3 is 15 amino acids long.

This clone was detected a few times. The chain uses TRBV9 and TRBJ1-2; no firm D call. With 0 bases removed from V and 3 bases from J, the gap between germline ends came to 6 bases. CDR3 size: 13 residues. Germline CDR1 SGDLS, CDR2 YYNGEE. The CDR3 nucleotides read TGTGCCAGCAGCGTAGACTCTGACTATGGCTACACCTTC. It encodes CASSVDSDYGYTF.

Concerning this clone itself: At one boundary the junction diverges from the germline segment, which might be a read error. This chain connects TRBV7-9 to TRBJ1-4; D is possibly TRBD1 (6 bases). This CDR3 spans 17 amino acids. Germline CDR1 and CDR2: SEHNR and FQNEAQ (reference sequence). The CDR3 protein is CSSSLAFGDKANEKLFF. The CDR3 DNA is TGTTCCAGCAGCTTAGCGTTCGGGGACAAGGCTAATGAAAAACTGTTTTTT.

CDR3 nucleotides: TGTGCCAGCTCACCGGAGTACACTGAAGCTTTCTTT. This encodes CASSPEYTEAFF. This chain connects TRBV18 to TRBJ1-1; D gene unclear. CDR3 size: 12 residues. The germline V gene encodes CDR1 KGHSH and CDR2 LQKENI. Trimming stripped 3 bases from V and 3 bases from J, with 5 bases between.

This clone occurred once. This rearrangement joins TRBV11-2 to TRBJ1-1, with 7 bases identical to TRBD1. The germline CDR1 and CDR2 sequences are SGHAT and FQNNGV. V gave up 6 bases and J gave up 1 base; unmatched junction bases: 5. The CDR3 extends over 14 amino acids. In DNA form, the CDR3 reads TGTGCCAGCAGAGGAACAGGGGAGAACACTGAAGCTTTCTTT. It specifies CASRGTGENTEAFF.

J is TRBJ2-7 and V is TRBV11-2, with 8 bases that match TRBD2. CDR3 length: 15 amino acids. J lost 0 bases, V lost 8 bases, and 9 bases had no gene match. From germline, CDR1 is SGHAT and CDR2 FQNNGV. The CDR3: CASARAGAHSYEQYF. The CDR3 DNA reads TGTGCCAGCGCCAGAGCGGGGGCCCACTCCTACGAGCAGTACTTC.

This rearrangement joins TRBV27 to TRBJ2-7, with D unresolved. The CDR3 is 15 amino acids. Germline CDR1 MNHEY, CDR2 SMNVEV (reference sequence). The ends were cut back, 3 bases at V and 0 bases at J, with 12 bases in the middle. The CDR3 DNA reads TGTGCCAGCAGTTTTGTAGGAGCATACTCCTACGAGCAGTACTTC. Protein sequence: CASSFVGAYSYEQYF.

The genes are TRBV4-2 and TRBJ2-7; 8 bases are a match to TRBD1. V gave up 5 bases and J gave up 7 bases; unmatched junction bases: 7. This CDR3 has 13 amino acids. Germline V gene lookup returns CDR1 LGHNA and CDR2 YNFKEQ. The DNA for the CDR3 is TGTGCCAGCAGCTTACAGGACAGGGAGGAGCAGTACTTC. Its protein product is CASSLQDREEQYF.

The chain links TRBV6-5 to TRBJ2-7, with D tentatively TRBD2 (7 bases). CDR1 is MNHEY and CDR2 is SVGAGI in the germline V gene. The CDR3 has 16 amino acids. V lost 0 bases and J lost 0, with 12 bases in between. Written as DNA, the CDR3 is TGTGCCAGCAGTTACTCGGGGCGGGGGCCCTCCTACGAGCAGTACTTC. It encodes CASSYSGRGPSYEQYF.

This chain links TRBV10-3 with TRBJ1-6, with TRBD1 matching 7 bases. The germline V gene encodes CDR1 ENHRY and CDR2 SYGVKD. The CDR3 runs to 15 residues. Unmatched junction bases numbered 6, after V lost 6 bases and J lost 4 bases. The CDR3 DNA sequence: TGTGCCATCAGAACATCGGGACAGTATAATTCACCCCTCCACTTT. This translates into CAIRTSGQYNSPLHF.

The CDR3 region is CASSWGDPSTDTQYF. The DNA for the CDR3 is TGTGCCAGCAGCTGGGGGGACCCCAGCACAGATACGCAGTATTTT. This chain links TRBV5-4 with TRBJ2-3, with D possibly being TRBD2 (6 bases). The CDR3 loop spans 15 amino acids. The V end lost 3 bases, the J end lost 0 bases, and 11 bases lay between the germline ends. Germline values: CDR1 SGHNT, CDR2 YYREEE (reference sequence).

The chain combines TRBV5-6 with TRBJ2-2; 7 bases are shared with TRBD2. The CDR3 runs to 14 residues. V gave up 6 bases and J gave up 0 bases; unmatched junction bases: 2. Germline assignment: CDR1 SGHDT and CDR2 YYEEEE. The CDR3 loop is CASKGLTNTGELFF. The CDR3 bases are TGTGCCAGCAAGGGACTAACGAACACCGGGGAGCTGTTTTTT.

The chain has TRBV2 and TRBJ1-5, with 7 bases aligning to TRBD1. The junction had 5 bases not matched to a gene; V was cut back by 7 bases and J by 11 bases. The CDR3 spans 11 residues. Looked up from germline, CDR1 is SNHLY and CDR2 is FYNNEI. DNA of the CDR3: TGTGCCAGCATTTCTCAGGGGGCCCAGCATTTT. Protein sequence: CASISQGAQHF.